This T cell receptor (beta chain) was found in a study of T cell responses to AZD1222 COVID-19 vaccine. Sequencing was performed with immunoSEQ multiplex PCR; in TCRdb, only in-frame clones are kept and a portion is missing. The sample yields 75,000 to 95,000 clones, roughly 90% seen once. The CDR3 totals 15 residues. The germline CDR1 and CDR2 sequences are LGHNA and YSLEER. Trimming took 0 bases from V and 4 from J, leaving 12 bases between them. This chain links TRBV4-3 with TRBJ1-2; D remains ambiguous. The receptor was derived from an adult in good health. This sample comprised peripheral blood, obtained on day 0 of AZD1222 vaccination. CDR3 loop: CASSQEAKRGYGYTF. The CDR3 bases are TGCGCCAGCAGCCAAGAGGCGAAACGAGGCTATGGCTACACCTTC.